The TCR beta chain under discussion was sequenced for a study of OX40 agonist ivuxolimab in advanced cancers. Overall study findings and caveats: The average count of expanded clones was higher among CD8+ T cells than among CD4+.

Excluded were patients having autoimmune disease history or systemic immunosuppression. With regard to this clone: The target antigen is unknown.

Profiled with immunoSEQ multiplex PCR; TCRdb holds only in-frame clones, not every one. Found here are 60,000 to 80,000 clones, roughly four fifths of them singletons; the top ten hold approximately 4.8%. The V gene end was trimmed by 3 bases and the J gene end by 5 bases; junction bases not matched to a gene: 6. The CDR3 totals 15 residues. The V gene's germline CDR1 is SGHTA and CDR2 FQGNSA. Sequences were derived from CD4+ or CD8+ T cells sorted from blood, sampled in a trial of the OX40 agonist ivuxolimab. The source of this sequence is an adult with an advanced solid tumor such as melanoma, head and neck, liver or kidney cancer. The chain joins TRBV7-2 to TRBJ1-5; 8 nucleotides agree with TRBD1. CDR3 sequence: CASSFGQGPDQPQHF. The CDR3 coding sequence is TGTGCCAGCAGCTTCGGACAGGGACCCGATCAGCCCCAGCATTTT.